This entry concerns a single TCR beta chain. Trimming shortened V by 4 bases and J by 0 bases, and 13 bases separated the two germline ends. The CDR3 sequence is 15 residues long. Germline CDR1 LGHNA, CDR2 YNFKEQ. This entry is derived from a study of cytomegalovirus exposure and HLA in healthy donors. PCR employed 60 Vbeta and 13 Jbeta primers. Using immunoSEQ multiplex PCR, the repertoire was profiled, and TCRdb retains in-frame clones only, with some absent. The sample lists about 130,000 clones, around 85% occurring once. The receptor comes from a woman in her 30s in good health and CMV-seropositive. Sequenced sample: PBMCs. This chain uses TRBV4-2 with TRBJ2-7; TRBD2 is a possible D gene (6 bases). CDR3 sequence reads: CASSPGLHNSYEQYF. CDR3 DNA sequence: TGTGCCAGCAGCCCGGGACTCCACAACTCCTACGAGCAGTACTTC.